Following are 18 T cell receptor beta chains from one sample sequenced in a study of shared clonotypes between healthy human individuals (TCRdb year 2020). The library was generated by the immunoSEQ multiplex PCR assay. TCRdb holds this immuneACCESS table with in-frame rearrangements only. Some clones are missing; in checked studies, unresolved V genes explain under half, and the rest has no known cause. The sample profile shows 1,400,000 or so clones; around 98.5% of them were found once. Approximately 0.4% of the sample is taken by the ten largest. The specimen was naive CD4+ T cells sorted from blood. The label giving this sample's cell subset or site can be read as: CD45RA+ positively selected. These receptors were obtained from a man younger than 40 in good health.

This chain uses TRBV9 with TRBJ2-2; TRBD2 matches 8 bases. The CDR3 has 15 amino acids. Germline V CDR1 and CDR2: SGDLS, YYNGEE. Unmatched junction bases numbered 5, after V lost 0 bases and J lost 7 bases. The CDR3 here is CASSVVSGGHGELFF. DNA for the CDR3: TGTGCCAGCAGCGTAGTGTCGGGGGGGCACGGGGAGCTGTTTTTT. Variable domain in full (rest from reference TRBV9 and TRBJ2-2): DSGVTQTPKHLITATGQRVTLRCSPRSGDLSVYWYQQSLDQGLQFLIQYYNGEERAKGNILERFSAQQFPDLHSELNLSSLELGDSALYFCASSVVSGGHGELFFGEGSRLTVL.

The V and J genes are TRBV6-5 and TRBJ2-1; D is possibly TRBD1 (5 bases). Germline CDR1 and CDR2: MNHEY and SVGAGI. Trimming cost V 2 bases and J 0 bases, with 5 bases left between them. This CDR3 spans 14 amino acids. In DNA form, the CDR3 reads TGTGCCAGCAGTTACCAGGGCTCCTACAATGAGCAGTTCTTC. Its protein product is CASSYQGSYNEQFF.

The chain is built from TRBV7-9 and TRBJ2-1; 11 positions agree with TRBD2. After removal of 11 bases from V and 0 bases from J, the junction contained 3 bases not matched to a gene. The CDR3 spans 14 residues. In germline, CDR1 is SEHNR, CDR2 FQNEAQ (reference sequence). The CDR3 bases are TGTGCCGGTACTAGCGGGAGCTCCTACAATGAGCAGTTCTTC. Translation: CAGTSGSSYNEQFF. Drawing the rest from reference TRBV7-9 and TRBJ2-1, the complete variable domain is DTGVSQNPRHKITKRGQNVTFRCDPISEHNRLYWYRQTLGQGPEFLTYFQNEAQLEKSRLLSDRFSAERPKGSFSTLEIQRTEQGDSAMYLCAGTSGSSYNEQFFGPGTRLTVL.

The chain recombines TRBV6-1 with TRBJ2-3; a weak D match, TRBD2 (6 bases). Germline CDR1 is MNHNS and CDR2 is SASEGT. The CDR3 spans 16 residues. V shed 2 bases and J shed 0 bases, with 12 bases lying between them. Written as DNA, the CDR3 is TGTGCCAGCAGTGAAAAACGGGGGTCTAGCACAGATACGCAGTATTTT. Translating gives CASSEKRGSSTDTQYF.

The chain has TRBV5-1 and TRBJ2-7, with TRBD2 identical over 12 bases. Looked up from germline, CDR1 is SGHRS and CDR2 is YFSETQ. This CDR3 has 16 amino acids. The junction had 8 bases not matched to a gene; V was cut back by 4 bases and J by 3 bases. The CDR3 DNA follows: TGCGCCAGCAGCCACAGACTAGCGGGAGTGAACTACGAGCAGTACTTC. Residues: CASSHRLAGVNYEQYF.

The chain is built from TRBV19 and TRBJ2-3; tentative D call: TRBD2 (5 bases). V dropped 4 bases and J dropped 2 bases, with 10 bases sitting between them. Germline V lookup: CDR1 LNHDA, CDR2 SQIVND (reference sequence). This CDR3 has 14 residues. The CDR3 here is CASSTGYFTDTQYF. The DNA for the CDR3 is TGTGCCAGTAGTACGGGATACTTCACAGATACGCAGTATTTT.

V usage is TRBV18 and J usage is TRBJ2-1; D is ambiguous. V was trimmed by 3 bases and J by 8 bases, leaving 17 bases between them. CDR3 size: 15 residues. The germline V gene has CDR1 KGHSH and CDR2 LQKENI. The CDR3 here is CASSPARTYTDEQFF. CDR3 DNA: TGTGCCAGCTCACCTGCAAGGACGTACACCGATGAGCAGTTCTTC.

As for this clone: The same CDR3 also results from other DNA sequences found in this sample. V is TRBV2 and J is TRBJ2-5; D possibly corresponds to TRBD2 (6 bases). CDR1 SNHLY and CDR2 FYNNEI come from the germline V gene. V lost 8 bases and J lost 5, with 15 bases in between. This CDR3 has 13 amino acids. The CDR3 region is CASRGGARETQYF. The DNA of the CDR3 is TGTGCCAGCCGAGGAGGGGCGCGGGAGACCCAGTACTTC.

The V call is TRBV28, the J call TRBJ1-2, with a weak D call TRBD1 (6 bases). Trimming shortened V by 4 bases and J by 3 bases, and 15 bases separated the two germline ends. This CDR3 is 15 amino acids long. CDR1 is MDHEN and CDR2 is SYDVKM in the germline V gene. The CDR3 DNA reads as TGTGCCAGCAGTTCCTATGGGGGGGCTCACTATGGCTACACCTTC. Protein sequence: CASSSYGGAHYGYTF.

The chain employs TRBV5-1 and TRBJ2-7; D remains unclear. CDR1 is SGHRS, CDR2 YFSETQ, per germline. Trimming took 5 bases from V and 0 from J, leaving 18 bases between them. The CDR3 is 16 residues long. CDR3 DNA sequence: TGCGCCAGCAGTGCCTCCGGCGGAATGAGCTCCTACGAGCAGTACTTC. Protein product: CASSASGGMSSYEQYF.

The chain employs TRBV18 and TRBJ2-5, with 7 bases identical to TRBD1. The CDR3 loop spans 16 amino acids. The V and J ends lost 3 bases and 1 base, in that order; junction bases with no gene match: 8. CDR1 and CDR2 from the germline V gene are KGHSH and LQKENI. Here the CDR3 reads CASSPLRGNFQETQYF. The CDR3, as DNA: TGTGCCAGCTCACCTCTCAGGGGGAATTTCCAAGAGACCCAGTACTTC.

The J gene is TRBJ2-3, the V gene TRBV15; possibly TRBD2 for D (7 bases). Germline loops: CDR1 LNHNV, CDR2 YYDKDF (reference sequence). This CDR3 comprises 18 residues. V lost 0 bases, J lost 3 bases, and 19 bases lay in between. The CDR3 bases are TGTGCCACCAGCAGAGATCACCCCCTGGGGGGGCGGACAGATACGCAGTATTTT. The encoded protein is CATSRDHPLGGRTDTQYF.

The V and J genes are TRBV6-5 and TRBJ1-1; 7 bases line up with TRBD1. The germline V gene has CDR1 MNHEY and CDR2 SVGAGI. V lost 6 bases, J lost 8 bases, and 9 bases stayed unmatched. The CDR3 has 13 residues. CDR3 residues: CASRAWTGSEAFF. CDR3 bases: TGTGCCAGCAGAGCATGGACAGGCTCCGAAGCTTTCTTT.

The chain employs TRBV30 and TRBJ2-5; the D is unclear. Trimming took off 5 bases at V and 0 bases at J, with 7 bases between the two ends. Germline V gene lookup returns CDR1 GTSNPN and CDR2 SVGIG (reference sequence). The CDR3 spans 12 residues. CDR3 region: CAWRPNQETQYF. DNA for the CDR3: TGTGCCTGGCGGCCCAACCAAGAGACCCAGTACTTC.

Notes on this clone: One end of the junction fails to match germline, which may point to a read error. V usage is TRBV5-1 and J usage is TRBJ1-3; 9 nucleotides line up with TRBD1. CDR1 is SGHRS and CDR2 is YFSETQ in the germline V gene. The CDR3 extends over 16 amino acids. CDR3 protein: CASRFQGQGYSDTIYF. The CDR3 DNA sequence: TGCGCAAGCAGGTTCCAGGGACAGGGCTATTCGGACACCATATATTTT.

The rearrangement links TRBV4-1 to TRBJ2-3; 9 bases fit TRBD2. CDR3 length: 17 amino acids. Germline loops: CDR1 MGHRA, CDR2 YSYEKL. V lost 0 bases, J lost 4 bases, and 8 bases stayed unmatched. The CDR3 bases are TGCGCCAGCAGCCAAGATGGGCGGGGGGGCGGACCAGATACGCAGTATTTT. Protein sequence: CASSQDGRGGGPDTQYF.

The chain has TRBV7-9 and TRBJ2-5; D possibly corresponds to TRBD2 (5 bases). Trimming took 3 bases from V and 11 from J, leaving 19 bases between them. There are 14 residues in the CDR3. Germline assignment: CDR1 SEHNR and CDR2 FQNEAQ (reference sequence). The CDR3 reads CASSFEGSIFKQYF. The CDR3, as DNA: TGTGCCAGCAGCTTCGAGGGCTCCATCTTTAAACAGTACTTC. Full variable domain (outside the CDR3, taken from reference TRBV7-9 and TRBJ2-5): DTGVSQNPRHKITKRGQNVTFRCDPISEHNRLYWYRQTLGQGPEFLTYFQNEAQLEKSRLLSDRFSAERPKGSFSTLEIQRTEQGDSAMYLCASSFEGSIFKQYFGPGTRLLVL.

The V and J genes are TRBV12-5 and TRBJ2-1; D possibly matches TRBD1 or TRBD2 (5 bases each). The germline V gene encodes CDR1 LGHNT and CDR2 FRNRAP. The CDR3 contains 15 residues. V was trimmed by 6 bases and J by 3 bases, leaving 15 bases between them. The CDR3 region is CASGPEGIIYNEQFF. The CDR3 nucleotides are TGTGCTAGTGGCCCCGAGGGGATTATCTACAATGAGCAGTTCTTC.